The clone carrying this TCR beta chain was seen only once. The antigen is not known. A much bigger clone sits one base away, suggesting this may be a read error. The data derive from a study of molecular identifiers for immune sequencing clone quantification. Germline loops: CDR1 SEHNR, CDR2 FQNEAQ (reference sequence). V shed 1 base and J shed 5 bases, with 11 bases lying between them. The CDR3 runs to 14 residues. TCRdb re-analysed the PCR reads in MiXCR, keeping a single row per CDR3 protein. The repertoire includes some 59,000 distinct CDR3 sequences, almost 25% of them detected once, and around 1.9% sits in the top ten. General study results and limits: Highly expanded clone sizes could be underestimated through barcode sharing by identical TCR molecules.

Sequencing input: naive CD8+ T cells from blood, with Jurkat cell RNA spiked in. Described subset: FACS-sorted CD8+CD4-CCR7+CD45RA+ naive T cells. V and J are TRBV7-9 and TRBJ1-1; no clear D. This TCR came from a human donor in good health. Some libraries in this study had Jurkat cell RNA spiked in. DNA for the CDR3: TGTGCCAGCAGCTTAGAGGGCATGGCGACTGAAGCTTTCTTT. It yields the protein CASSLEGMATEAFF.